These 29 T cell receptor beta chains were all obtained from the same sample, sequenced in a study of shared clonotypes between healthy human individuals. Libraries were prepared by immunoSEQ multiplex PCR; TCRdb keeps only in-frame clonotypes and omits some of them. The sample records approximately 2,300,000 clones, about 90% being singletons. Input material: naive CD4+ T cells from PBMCs. Subset in this sample: CD45RA+ positively selected. The receptor source for this set is a man younger than 35 in good health. Some clones in this sample may be carry-over from other donors' samples.

This clone was seen just once. The genes are TRBV10-1 and TRBJ2-7; D gene unclear. The V end lost 0 bases, the J end lost 4 bases, and 4 bases lay between the germline ends. The CDR3 runs to 12 residues. CDR1 is WNHNN and CDR2 is SYGVQD in the germline V gene (reference sequence). CDR3 residues: CASSESDYEQYF. In nucleotides, the CDR3 is TGCGCCAGCAGTGAGTCGGATTACGAGCAGTACTTC.

This clone was picked up a small number of times. This sequence joins TRBV2 and TRBJ1-2; D is unresolved. The CDR3 length is 10 residues. The germline V gene has CDR1 SNHLY and CDR2 FYNNEI. V gave up 4 bases and J gave up 12 bases, with 9 bases separating them. CDR3 sequence (DNA): TGTGCCAGCAGTGTCTTGCGCGACACCTTC. As protein: CASSVLRDTF. The full variable domain, rest sourced from reference TRBV2 and TRBJ1-2, is EPEVTQTPSHQVTQMGQEVILRCVPISNHLYFYWYRQILGQKVEFLVSFYNNEISEKSEIFDDQFSVERPDGSNFTLKIRSTKLEDSAMYFCASSVLRDTFGSGTRLTVV.

As DNA, the CDR3 is TGTGCCACCAGCAGAGATCTAGGACTAGCGGGACGCGGCAATGAGCAGTTCTTC. It is translated as CATSRDLGLAGRGNEQFF. V is TRBV15 and J is TRBJ2-1, with TRBD2 identical over 12 bases. V was clipped by 0 bases and J by 6 bases; unmatched bases: 9. Germline V CDR1 and CDR2: LNHNV, YYDKDF (reference sequence). The CDR3 has 18 amino acids.

The rearrangement links TRBV5-1 to TRBJ2-7; TRBD2 matches at 7 bases. Germline assignment: CDR1 SGHRS and CDR2 YFSETQ. This CDR3 spans 14 amino acids. V gave up 0 bases and J gave up 4 bases; unmatched junction bases: 4. This CDR3 is CASSLGGLPYEQYF. In nucleotides, the CDR3 is TGCGCCAGCAGCTTGGGGGGACTACCATACGAGCAGTACTTC.

This clone appeared once. The chain employs TRBV6-1 and TRBJ2-7, with D unresolved. Germline V CDR1 and CDR2: MNHNS, SASEGT. The CDR3 is made up of 14 amino acids. The V end was cut by 6 bases, the J end by 6 bases, with 18 bases between. CDR3 DNA sequence: TGTGCCAGCAGCCCCGCATGGGGATCAGGCGAGCAGTACTTC. Translated, it gives CASSPAWGSGEQYF.

The J gene is TRBJ2-2, the V gene TRBV5-1, with 13 bases matching TRBD2. CDR3 length equals 17 residues. V was clipped by 4 bases and J by 7 bases; unmatched bases: 10. In germline, CDR1 is SGHRS, CDR2 YFSETQ. The CDR3 loop reads CASSTETSGRSGGELFF. CDR3 sequence (DNA): TGCGCCAGCAGCACCGAGACTAGCGGGAGGTCAGGCGGGGAGCTGTTTTTT. The whole variable domain, remainder taken from reference TRBV5-1 and TRBJ2-2, is KAGVTQTPRYLIKTRGQQVTLSCSPISGHRSVSWYQQTPGQGLQFLFEYFSETQRNKGNFPGRFSGRQFSNSRSEMNVSTLELGDSALYLCASSTETSGRSGGELFFGEGSRLTVL.

This rearrangement joins TRBV6-1 to TRBJ2-7, with a possible D match to TRBD1 (6 bases). Germline loops: CDR1 MNHNS, CDR2 SASEGT. V lost 2 bases and J 11 bases, leaving 16 bases between the germline ends. The CDR3 is 13 amino acids. CDR3 in DNA: TGTGCCAGCAGTGAAAACAGGGCCCTTGAGGAGTACTTC. Protein sequence: CASSENRALEEYF.

The chain employs TRBV6-1 and TRBJ2-7, with D possibly TRBD2 on 5 matching bases. This CDR3 is built from 13 residues. Germline CDR1 is MNHNS and CDR2 is SASEGT. V was cut by 5 bases and J by 7 bases, with 15 bases left in between. The CDR3 sequence: CASSYDSWREQYF. In DNA form, the CDR3 reads TGTGCCAGCAGTTATGATAGCTGGAGGGAGCAGTACTTC.

Concerning this clone: Other DNA sequences in the sample encode the same CDR3. This chain joins TRBV5-1 and TRBJ1-5; D unclear. Trimming removed 4 bases at V and 0 bases at J, with 5 bases between. CDR1 and CDR2 from the germline V gene are SGHRS and YFSETQ. The CDR3 spans 13 residues. The CDR3 here is CASSADSNQPQHF. The CDR3 DNA is TGCGCCAGCAGCGCGGATAGCAATCAGCCCCAGCATTTT.

The V gene is TRBV5-1, the J gene TRBJ2-1; D is undetermined. Trimming stripped 0 bases from V and 3 bases from J, with 7 bases between. Germline lookup yields CDR1 SGHRS and CDR2 YFSETQ. This CDR3 comprises 14 residues. CDR3 region: CASSLAPHYNEQFF. The CDR3 DNA sequence: TGCGCCAGCAGCTTGGCCCCACACTACAATGAGCAGTTCTTC. Complete variable domain (other parts from reference TRBV5-1 and TRBJ2-1): KAGVTQTPRYLIKTRGQQVTLSCSPISGHRSVSWYQQTPGQGLQFLFEYFSETQRNKGNFPGRFSGRQFSNSRSEMNVSTLELGDSALYLCASSLAPHYNEQFFGPGTRLTVL.

The rearrangement joins TRBV5-4 to TRBJ2-1; tentatively, D is TRBD1 or TRBD2 (5 bases each). V was clipped by 0 bases and J by 8 bases, with 15 bases between them. Germline V lookup: CDR1 SGHNT, CDR2 YYREEE (reference sequence). The length of the CDR3 is 15 residues. CDR3 loop: CASSLDSRGRDEQFF. The CDR3 coding sequence is TGTGCCAGCAGCTTGGACTCGAGGGGTAGGGATGAGCAGTTCTTC.

This clone was recorded once. The chain carries TRBV28 and TRBJ1-5, with D hard to call. The CDR3 runs to 17 residues. Per the germline V gene, CDR1 is MDHEN and CDR2 is SYDVKM. V lost 3 bases and J 1 base, leaving 16 bases between the germline ends. CDR3 DNA: TGTGCCAGCAGTTTTGGGTTCTTCTCATCCAGCAATCAGCCCCAGCATTTT. Its protein product is CASSFGFFSSSNQPQHF.

The sample holds one count of this clone. The gene calls are TRBV10-3 and TRBJ2-2, with D possibly TRBD1 on 5 matching bases. Deletions cut 4 bases from V and 2 bases from J, with 14 bases between. The CDR3 runs 16 residues. Germline V gene data show CDR1 as ENHRY and CDR2 as SYGVKD. The CDR3 DNA is TGTGCCATCAGTGTTATAGGGGCCCTAAACACCGGGGAGCTGTTTTTT. Encoded protein: CAISVIGALNTGELFF.

The CDR3 coding sequence is TGCGCCAGCAGCTTGGGTAGGGGGGACTACGAGCAGTACTTC. Encoded protein: CASSLGRGDYEQYF. The V and J genes are TRBV5-1 and TRBJ2-7; either TRBD1 or TRBD2 may supply D (6 bases each). V was clipped by 0 bases and J by 3 bases, with 10 bases between them. Germline CDR1 SGHRS, CDR2 YFSETQ. There are 14 residues in the CDR3. The full variable domain, its missing parts supplied by reference TRBV5-1 and TRBJ2-7, is KAGVTQTPRYLIKTRGQQVTLSCSPISGHRSVSWYQQTPGQGLQFLFEYFSETQRNKGNFPGRFSGRQFSNSRSEMNVSTLELGDSALYLCASSLGRGDYEQYFGPGTRLTVT.

This chain joins TRBV5-1 and TRBJ2-3; 7 positions agree with TRBD2. With V trimmed by 0 bases and J by 0 bases, 7 bases remained unmatched. CDR1 is SGHRS, CDR2 YFSETQ, per germline. The CDR3 extends over 17 amino acids. Here the CDR3 DNA reads TGCGCCAGCAGCTTGGCCCCCTCTAGCGGCAGCACAGATACGCAGTATTTT. Translating it yields CASSLAPSSGSTDTQYF.

V and J are TRBV5-8 and TRBJ2-1; D gene uncertain. V was shortened by 0 bases and J by 7 bases, with 11 bases between the two germline ends. Germline V lookup: CDR1 SGHTS, CDR2 YDEGEE. There are 14 residues in the CDR3. CDR3 sequence: CASSLDYPGNEQFF. In nucleotides, the CDR3 is TGTGCCAGCAGCTTGGACTACCCCGGGAATGAGCAGTTCTTC.

This clone was seen only once. The chain links TRBV6-1 to TRBJ2-1, with 9 bases identical to TRBD2. Germline V gene data show CDR1 as MNHNS and CDR2 as SASEGT. CDR3 length equals 13 residues. The V and J ends lost 8 bases and 3 bases, in that order; junction bases with no gene match: 2. DNA of the CDR3: TGTGCCAGCGGACTAGCGCTCTACAATGAGCAGTTCTTC. This translates into CASGLALYNEQFF.

The rearrangement uses TRBV9 and TRBJ2-7, with D maybe TRBD1 (6 bases). The CDR3 length is 16 residues. Germline-derived CDR1 and CDR2 are SGDLS and YYNGEE. V was cut by 3 bases and J by 6 bases, with 22 bases left in between. The CDR3 here is CASSERHRVDPGEQYF. The CDR3 nucleotides are TGTGCCAGCAGCGAACGACACAGGGTGGACCCAGGCGAGCAGTACTTC.

The V call is TRBV11-3, the J call TRBJ2-2; D gene uncertain. The germline gives CDR1 SGHNT, CDR2 YENEEA. Deletions cut 1 base from V and 2 bases from J, with 11 bases between. The length of the CDR3 is 16 residues. CDR3: CASSLVRTENTGELFF. The CDR3 DNA follows: TGTGCCAGCAGCTTAGTGCGGACGGAAAACACCGGGGAGCTGTTTTTT.

About this clone: At the DNA level, this CDR3 is encoded by other sequences in the same sample as well. This chain joins TRBV6-1 and TRBJ2-7; no firm D call. The germline V gene has CDR1 MNHNS and CDR2 SASEGT. V lost 6 bases and J lost 6, with 9 bases in between. The CDR3 runs 11 residues. CDR3 sequence (DNA): TGTGCCAGCAGAGACGGACGCGAGCAGTACTTC. Its protein product is CASRDGREQYF.

A note on this clone: Different DNA sequences within this sample yield the same CDR3. The rearrangement uses TRBV28 and TRBJ1-5, with 7 positions matching TRBD1. This CDR3 comprises 13 residues. The junction had 5 bases not matched to a gene; V was cut back by 8 bases and J by 4 bases. Per the germline V gene, CDR1 is MDHEN and CDR2 is SYDVKM. CDR3 nucleotides: TGTGCCAGCCGAAGACAGGGTAATCAGCCCCAGCATTTT. This encodes CASRRQGNQPQHF.

The V gene is TRBV14, the J gene TRBJ2-7; no clear D. The CDR3 contains 14 residues. Germline CDR1 and CDR2: SGHDN and FVKESK. V was clipped by 4 bases and J by 3 bases, with 13 bases between them. The CDR3 region has the DNA TGTGCCAGCAGCCGGTCTTTTGGTGGCTACGAGCAGTACTTC. Translating gives CASSRSFGGYEQYF.

Concerning this clone itself: Without the conserved terminal phenylalanine or tryptophan, this CDR3 likely stems from a read error. The rearrangement uses TRBV30 and TRBJ2-7; no reliable D call. This CDR3 is built from 11 residues. Germline V gene data show CDR1 as GTSNPN and CDR2 as SVGIG (reference sequence). V lost 0 bases and J lost 4, with 4 bases in between. CDR3 coding DNA: TGTGCCTGGAGTGTACAGTACGAGCAGTACCTC. As protein: CAWSVQYEQYL.

V is TRBV9 and J is TRBJ1-2; no clear D. V was pared by 0 bases and J by 4 bases, with 13 bases between. This CDR3 region has 15 residues. Germline CDR1 is SGDLS and CDR2 is YYNGEE. The CDR3 protein is CASSVAKGGIYGYTF. The CDR3 coding sequence is TGTGCCAGCAGCGTAGCCAAAGGAGGGATCTATGGCTACACCTTC.

The rearrangement uses TRBV5-6 and TRBJ2-3; unclear D gene. Germline CDR1 and CDR2: SGHDT and YYEEEE. Trimming took 4 bases from V and 5 from J, leaving 11 bases between them. The CDR3 totals 13 residues. CDR3 nucleotides: TGTGCCAGCAGCCAGACGGGCGGAGATACGCAGTATTTT. Translating it yields CASSQTGGDTQYF.

The J gene is TRBJ2-7, the V gene TRBV28, with 9 bases fitting TRBD1. Germline values: CDR1 MDHEN, CDR2 SYDVKM. CDR3 length equals 14 residues. The V and J ends lost 9 bases and 3 bases, in that order; junction bases with no gene match: 9. CDR3 sequence: CASFEQGAVYEQYF. DNA of the CDR3: TGTGCCAGTTTCGAACAGGGGGCGGTCTACGAGCAGTACTTC.

V is TRBV28 and J is TRBJ1-2; D might be TRBD1 (5 bases). The germline V gene has CDR1 MDHEN and CDR2 SYDVKM. The CDR3 runs to 15 residues. Trimming cost V 2 bases and J 4 bases, with 14 bases left between them. For the CDR3, the DNA is TGTGCCAGCAGTTTAGGGGCATACTTGGGCTATGGCTACACCTTC. Residues: CASSLGAYLGYGYTF.

Details on this clone: The same CDR3 also results from other DNA sequences found in this sample. V is TRBV28 and J is TRBJ1-2, with TRBD1 matching over 11 bases. The germline V gene encodes CDR1 MDHEN and CDR2 SYDVKM. The CDR3 length is 14 residues. Trimming took 6 bases from V and 8 from J; bases not matched to a gene: 8. The CDR3 here is CASRSGQGAFGYTF. For the CDR3, the DNA is TGTGCCAGCAGAAGCGGACAGGGGGCATTCGGCTACACCTTC.

V usage is TRBV27 and J usage is TRBJ2-5, with 11 positions matching TRBD2. This CDR3 is 15 amino acids long. With 4 bases clipped from V and 3 bases from J, the junction kept 4 bases outside the gene matches. Germline V gene data show CDR1 as MNHEY and CDR2 as SMNVEV (reference sequence). CDR3 sequence: CASSSKGLAEETQYF. The DNA for the CDR3 is TGTGCCAGCAGTTCTAAGGGACTAGCGGAAGAGACCCAGTACTTC.